This T cell receptor (beta chain) was sequenced during a study of T cell clusters in autoimmune cytopenias. General observations from the study: Clustering suggested that physiological T cell clusters were missing in primary autoimmune cytopenia patients.

In regard to this clonotype: The target antigen is unknown.

One tube held mixed TRB-A and TRB-B primer pools for touch-down PCR. TCRdb re-called the multiplex PCR reads; one entry per CDR3 protein, DNA not given. The table counts approximately 13,000 distinct CDR3 sequences; roughly a quarter lies in the top ten. TRB amplification used approximately 250 ng of peripheral blood genomic DNA. The CDR3 has 15 amino acids. Germline CDR1 is LNHDA and CDR2 is SQIVND (reference sequence). These data also featured in a second study, about T cell repertoires in aging, cancer and after chemotherapy. As that study records: Donor ages fell into six groups from 30 or younger up to 70 or older. Over several months to years, re-sampled healthy donor repertoires clearly shared clones. In cancer patients, declining TCR diversity with age involved lost richness and lost evenness.

The receptor comes from a human donor in good health. The sequencing sample was made of peripheral blood. This chain uses TRBV19 with TRBJ2-1; TCRdb designates TRBD2, a call that cannot be tested without DNA. CDR3: CASSAIAGNYNEQFF. Full variable domain (remainder filled in from reference TRBV19 and TRBJ2-1): DGGITQSPKYLFRKEGQNVTLSCEQNLNHDAMYWYRQDPGQGLRLIYYSQIVNDFQKGDIAEGYSVSREKKESFPLTVTSAQKNPTAFYLCASSAIAGNYNEQFFGPGTRLTVL.